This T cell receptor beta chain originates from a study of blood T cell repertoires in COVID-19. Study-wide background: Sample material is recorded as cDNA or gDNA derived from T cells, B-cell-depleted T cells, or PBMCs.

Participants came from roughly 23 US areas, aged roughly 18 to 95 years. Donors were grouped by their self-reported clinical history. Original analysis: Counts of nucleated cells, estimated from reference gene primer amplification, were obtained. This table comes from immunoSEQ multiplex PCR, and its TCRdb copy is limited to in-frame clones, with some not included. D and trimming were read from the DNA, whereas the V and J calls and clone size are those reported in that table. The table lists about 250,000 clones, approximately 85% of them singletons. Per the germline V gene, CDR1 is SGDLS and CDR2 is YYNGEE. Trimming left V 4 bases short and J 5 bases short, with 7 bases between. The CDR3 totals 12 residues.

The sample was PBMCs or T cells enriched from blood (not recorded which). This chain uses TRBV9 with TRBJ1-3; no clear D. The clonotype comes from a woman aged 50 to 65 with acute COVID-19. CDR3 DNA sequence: TGTGCCAGCAGCCCGCCTAGAAACACCATATATTTT. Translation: CASSPPRNTIYF.